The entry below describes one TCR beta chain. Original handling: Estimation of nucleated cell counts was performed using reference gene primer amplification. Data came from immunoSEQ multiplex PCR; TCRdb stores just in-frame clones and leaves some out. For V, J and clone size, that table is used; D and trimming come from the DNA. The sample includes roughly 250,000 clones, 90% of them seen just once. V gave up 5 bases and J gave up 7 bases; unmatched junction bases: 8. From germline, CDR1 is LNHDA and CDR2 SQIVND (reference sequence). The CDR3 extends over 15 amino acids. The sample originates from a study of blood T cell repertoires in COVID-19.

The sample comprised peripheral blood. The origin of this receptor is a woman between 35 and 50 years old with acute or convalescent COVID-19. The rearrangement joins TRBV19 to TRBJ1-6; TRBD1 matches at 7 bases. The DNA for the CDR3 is TGTGCCAGTAGTTTCGGGGGACAGCTGAATTCACCCCTCCACTTT. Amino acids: CASSFGGQLNSPLHF.